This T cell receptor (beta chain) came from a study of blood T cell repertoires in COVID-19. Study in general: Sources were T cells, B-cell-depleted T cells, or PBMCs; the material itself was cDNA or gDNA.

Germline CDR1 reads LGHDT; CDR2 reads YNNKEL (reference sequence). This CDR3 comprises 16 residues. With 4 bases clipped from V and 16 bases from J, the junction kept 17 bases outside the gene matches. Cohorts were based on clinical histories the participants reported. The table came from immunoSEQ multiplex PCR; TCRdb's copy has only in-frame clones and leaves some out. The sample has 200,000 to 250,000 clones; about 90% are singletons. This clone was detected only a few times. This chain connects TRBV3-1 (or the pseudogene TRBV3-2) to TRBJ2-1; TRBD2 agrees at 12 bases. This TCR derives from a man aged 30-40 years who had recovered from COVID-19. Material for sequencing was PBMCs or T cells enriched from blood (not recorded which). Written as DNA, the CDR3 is TGTGCCAGCAGCCCTAGCCTAGCGGGGGGGCCTAGGTATCTTTTCTTC. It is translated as CASSPSLAGGPRYLFF.